This T cell receptor (beta chain) was recorded in a study of T cells in Graves' hyperthyroidism and ophthalmopathy. Across the whole study: Peripheral blood was drawn at first diagnosis, prior to all treatment. General observations from the study: The blood repertoire included most of the expanded thyroid clonotypes above 0.001.

This clonotype was seen only a few times. Its antigen is not known. RNA transcripts were the template for amplifying TCR beta CDR3 regions. HTBI primers were the set used in a first-round RT-PCR of the TCR CDR3. TCRdb independently ran MiXCR on the multiplex PCR reads; one entry per CDR3 protein. Seen here are around 420,000 distinct CDR3 sequences, roughly an eighth observed once, and the top ten hold 5.3%. Exclusion of patients followed from uncontrolled infection, other autoimmune disease, pregnancy or lactation. Clinical symptoms, serum thyroxine and TRAb, thyroid ultrasound and orbital computed tomography were used for the diagnoses. The specimen sequenced was blood. The sequence came from a woman aged 18-29 years with Graves' hyperthyroidism.

The CDR3 DNA follows: TGTGCCAGCAGTTTACAGGGGTCCCCCTACAATGAGCAGTTCTTC. Translating it yields CASSLQGSPYNEQFF. This rearrangement joins TRBV27 to TRBJ2-1; D possibly corresponds to TRBD1 (6 bases). CDR1 MNHEY and CDR2 SMNVEV come from the germline V gene (reference sequence). The V gene lost 2 bases and the J gene lost 2 bases, with 10 bases spanning the gap. The CDR3 contains 15 residues.